A selection of T cell receptor beta chains follows, all from one sample in a study of pediatric ulcerative colitis. The repertoire was sequenced with immunoSEQ multiplex PCR; TCRdb's copy has only in-frame clones and lacks some. The repertoire holds 65,000 or so clones, around 85% seen once, with about 3% in the top ten. The specimen was blood. The receptor set was obtained from a boy younger than 18 with severe ulcerative colitis. Both conserved end residues are part of each CDR3. The D gene is left open where the match is weak. Size values are once, few and many counts, or a class for expanded clones, and some rows have none.

D gene,J gene,V gene,clone size,CDR3 protein,CDR3 DNA
.,TRBJ2-3,TRBV7-6,.,CASSMGSTDTQYF,TGTGCCAGCAGTATGGGAAGCACAGATACGCAGTATTTT
.,TRBJ2-3,TRBV27,.,CASSPRPTAVGDTQYF,TGTGCCAGCAGCCCTCGCCCCACGGCGGTAGGAGATACGCAGTATTTT
TRBD2,TRBJ2-1,TRBV18,.,CASSPVSGSSYNEQFF,TGTGCCAGCTCACCCGTTAGCGGGAGTTCCTACAATGAGCAGTTCTTC
.,TRBJ2-1,TRBV4-3,.,CASSQDSVSDSDNEQFF,TGCGCCAGCAGCCAAGATAGTGTTTCCGACAGCGACAATGAGCAGTTCTTC
.,TRBJ2-7,TRBV13,.,CASSLQGNEQYF,TGTGCCAGCAGCCTACAGGGCAACGAGCAGTACTTC
TRBD1,TRBJ1-1,TRBV6-5,.,CASSLQGYTEAFF,TGTGCCAGTTCTTTACAGGGGTACACTGAAGCTTTCTTT
TRBD2,TRBJ2-1,TRBV6-1,.,CASSEITSGSHNEQFF,TGTGCCAGCAGTGAAATCACTAGCGGGAGCCACAATGAGCAGTTCTTC
TRBD1,TRBJ1-2,TRBV13,.,CASSSRTGTYGYTF,TGTGCCAGCAGCTCGCGGACAGGAACCTATGGCTACACCTTC
.,TRBJ1-1,TRBV7-9,.,CASSSSNFSTEAFF,TGTGCCAGCAGCTCTTCCAACTTCTCCACTGAAGCTTTCTTT
TRBD1,TRBJ1-1,TRBV10-3,.,CAISESGQGLTEAFF,TGTGCCATCAGTGAGTCCGGACAGGGACTCACTGAAGCTTTCTTT
.,TRBJ2-1,TRBV18,.,CASSPEVVAEQFF,TGTGCCAGCTCACCGGAGGTGGTAGCCGAGCAGTTCTTC
TRBD1,TRBJ1-2,TRBV19,once,CASSSRQGANYGYTF,TGTGCCAGTAGTTCCAGACAGGGGGCTAACTATGGTTACACCTTC
.,TRBJ2-1,TRBV20-1,.,CSARAKNEQFF,TGCAGTGCTAGGGCCAAGAACGAGCAGTTCTTC
.,TRBJ1-1,TRBV19,.,CATTRGRDTEAFF,TGTGCCACCACCAGGGGAAGGGATACTGAAGCTTTCTTT
TRBD2,TRBJ2-7,TRBV5-5,.,CASSLGLAGGPDEQYF,TGTGCCAGCAGCTTGGGGCTAGCGGGAGGGCCGGACGAGCAGTACTTC
TRBD2,TRBJ2-3,TRBV9,.,CASSVGTSGNTDTQYF,TGTGCCAGCAGCGTGGGAACTAGCGGGAACACAGATACGCAGTATTTT
.,TRBJ2-1,TRBV7-2,.,CASTLEVRVNEQFF,TGTGCCAGCACCTTGGAAGTGAGGGTCAATGAGCAGTTCTTC
.,TRBJ2-5,TRBV7-6,.,CASSFVHGSQETQYF,TGTGCCAGCAGCTTTGTCCATGGCTCGCAAGAGACCCAGTACTTC
.,TRBJ1-1,TRBV6-5,.,CASSPRGLAEAFF,TGTGCCAGCAGTCCTCGGGGGCTGGCTGAAGCTTTCTTT
.,TRBJ2-7,TRBV11-2,.,CASSSPGSLEQYF,TGTGCCAGCAGCTCCCCAGGGTCTCTCGAGCAGTACTTC
TRBD1,TRBJ1-3,TRBV6-1,.,CASSRDSGNTIYF,TGTGCCAGCAGCCGGGACAGTGGAAACACCATATATTTT
TRBD2,TRBJ2-5,TRBV7-2,.,CASSLVVGLAGEVETQYF,TGTGCCAGCAGCTTAGTAGTGGGACTAGCGGGAGAAGTGGAGACCCAGTACTTC
TRBD1,TRBJ2-1,TRBV19,.,CASTPSARGQGFHNEQFF,TGTGCCAGTACCCCCTCAGCCAGGGGACAGGGGTTTCACAATGAGCAGTTCTTC
TRBD2,TRBJ2-5,TRBV29-1,.,CSVGMGLAVQETQYF,TGCAGCGTTGGAATGGGACTAGCGGTCCAAGAGACCCAGTACTTC
TRBD1,TRBJ1-4,TRBV2,.,CASSGQGPSTNEKLFF,TGTGCCAGCAGTGGACAGGGACCCTCAACTAATGAAAAACTGTTTTTT
.,TRBJ1-1,TRBV30,.,CAWRITVNTEAFF,TGTGCCTGGAGGATTACTGTGAACACTGAAGCTTTCTTT
TRBD2,TRBJ2-1,TRBV13,.,CASSLISSGRINEQFF,TGTGCCAGCAGCTTGATCAGCAGCGGGAGGATCAATGAGCAGTTCTTC
.,TRBJ2-7,TRBV28,.,CASRSTGYEQYF,TGTGCCAGCAGATCAACAGGGTACGAGCAGTACTTC
.,TRBJ1-1,TRBV2,.,CASSENLNTEAFF,TGTGCCAGCAGTGAAAATCTGAACACTGAAGCTTTCTTT
TRBD2,TRBJ2-1,TRBV19,.,CASSTTLAGATNEQFF,TGTGCCAGTAGTACCACACTAGCGGGGGCCACCAATGAGCAGTTCTTC
.,TRBJ2-2,TRBV21-1,.,CASSKGRTGELFF,TGTGCCAGCAGCAAAGGAAGAACCGGGGAGCTGTTTTTT
.,TRBJ2-1,TRBV13,.,CASSLLANYNEQFF,TGTGCCAGCAGCTTGCTAGCGAACTACAATGAGCAGTTCTTC
.,TRBJ2-5,TRBV27,.,CASRSAGPNQETQYF,TGTGCCAGCAGATCTGCGGGGCCAAACCAAGAGACCCAGTACTTC
.,TRBJ1-4,TRBV5-6,.,CASSLGAANEKLFF,TGTGCCAGCAGCTTAGGTGCGGCTAATGAAAAACTGTTTTTT
TRBD2,TRBJ2-1,TRBV5-6,.,CASSLGLAENNEQFF,TGTGCCAGCAGCCTGGGACTAGCGGAGAACAATGAGCAGTTCTTC